This T cell receptor beta chain was recorded in a study of T cells in localized non-small cell lung cancer. Findings of the study overall: Uninvolved adjacent lung had the highest recorded T cell clonality, with tumor below it. Greater T cell density in blood accompanied longer overall survival.

Sequencing was performed with immunoSEQ multiplex PCR; in TCRdb, only in-frame clones are kept and a portion is missing. The sample includes tens of thousands of clones, about 90% of them seen just once. Looked up from germline, CDR1 is SNHLY and CDR2 is FYNNEI. Between the trimmed V and J ends, which lost 3 bases and 7 bases, there was a span of 7 bases. The CDR3 loop spans 13 amino acids. To note about this clone: Its specificity is unknown.

The chain couples TRBV2 to TRBJ1-6, with no clear D. This TCR derives from a female donor older than 55 with stage I lung adenocarcinoma. The input for sequencing was peripheral blood, taken before any cancer treatment. CDR3 in amino acids: CASSDPGNSPLHF. The CDR3 coding sequence is TGTGCCAGCAGTGACCCCGGGAATTCACCCCTCCACTTT.